This T cell receptor (beta chain) was identified during a study of T cell clones after liver transplantation. Across the study: In this trial, immunosuppression withdrawal was attempted within 2 years of liver transplant. Findings of the study overall: Conclusions were preliminary, with small, heterogeneous patient groups.

The CDR3 has 14 amino acids. Germline V gene sequence: CDR1 LNHDA, CDR2 SQIVND (reference sequence). V lost 4 bases, J lost 0 bases, and 6 bases lay in between. This clone was picked up a small number of times. What it binds is not known. Produced via immunoSEQ multiplex PCR; TCRdb's table is partial and in-frame only. The data show over 45,000 clones, with 55% to 75% seen just once and over 9.5% held by the top ten. The specimen comprised CD4+ T cells from blood, sampled around 4.5 years after liver transplant. The genes are TRBV19 and TRBJ1-4; no clear D gene. The receptor's source is a human patient who received a liver transplant. T cells may partly derive from the graft donor. The CDR3 nucleotides read TGTGCCAGTAGTAGATCGGCAACTAATGAAAAACTGTTTTTT. Translation: CASSRSATNEKLFF.